Below, 20 T cell receptor beta chains from the same sample are listed, as sequenced in a study of PD-L1 blockade in urothelial cancer. Sequenced by immunoSEQ multiplex PCR; TCRdb stores in-frame clones only, minus some. The sample lists tens of thousands of clones; about four fifths were seen once. The sample here was PBMCs, taken around atezolizumab (anti-PD-L1) treatment. The receptors stem from a man aged 70-80 years with urothelial cancer.

The J gene is TRBJ2-3, the V gene TRBV11-3; D gene unclear. The CDR3 is 13 amino acids. The V end was cut by 1 base, the J end by 8 bases, with 10 bases between. The germline gives CDR1 SGHNT, CDR2 YENEEA. DNA of the CDR3: TGTGCCAGCAGCTTAGGGGCACGTGGTACGCAGTATTTT. Its protein is CASSLGARGTQYF.

The chain has TRBV11-2 and TRBJ2-5, with a possible D match to TRBD1 (6 bases). The CDR3 runs to 13 residues. V dropped 6 bases and J dropped 0 bases, with 8 bases sitting between them. Germline V lookup: CDR1 SGHAT, CDR2 FQNNGV. The CDR3: CASSTGNQETQYF. The CDR3 DNA follows: TGTGCCAGCAGTACAGGGAACCAAGAGACCCAGTACTTC.

The gene calls are TRBV19 and TRBJ2-7; D is possibly TRBD1 (5 bases). The CDR3 extends over 15 amino acids. V was pared by 3 bases and J by 2 bases, with 14 bases between. The germline V gene encodes CDR1 LNHDA and CDR2 SQIVND (reference sequence). The chain's CDR3 is CASSIDSFRTYEQYF. DNA of the CDR3: TGTGCCAGTAGTATCGACAGTTTCAGGACCTACGAGCAGTACTTC.

The J gene is TRBJ2-5, the V gene TRBV5-4; D ambiguous. V lost 4 bases and J 1 base, leaving 11 bases between the germline ends. This CDR3 has 14 amino acids. Germline V gives CDR1 SGHNT, CDR2 YYREEE (reference sequence). CDR3 loop: CASSPLGPQETQYF. The CDR3 nucleotides read TGTGCCAGCAGCCCCCTGGGCCCCCAAGAGACCCAGTACTTC. Full variable domain (rest looked up from reference TRBV5-4 and TRBJ2-5): ETGVTQSPTHLIKTRGQQVTLRCSSQSGHNTVSWYQQALGQGPQFIFQYYREEENGRGNFPPRFSGLQFPNYSSELNVNALELDDSALYLCASSPLGPQETQYFGPGTRLLVL.

The chain recombines TRBV19 with TRBJ2-4; D remains ambiguous. CDR1 LNHDA and CDR2 SQIVND come from the germline V gene (reference sequence). CDR3 length equals 15 residues. V gave up 3 bases and J gave up 0 bases, with 9 bases separating them. CDR3 in amino acids: CASSIKSLAKNIQYF. The DNA for the CDR3 is TGTGCCAGTAGTATCAAGAGTTTAGCCAAAAACATTCAGTACTTC.

The J gene is TRBJ1-1, the V gene TRBV6-6, with D possibly being TRBD1 (5 bases). The germline V gene encodes CDR1 MNHNY and CDR2 SVGAGI (reference sequence). Trimming shortened V by 4 bases and J by 3 bases, and 15 bases separated the two germline ends. This CDR3 has 15 residues. CDR3 bases: TGTGCCAGCAGTTCCGCCGAATCCAGGGACACTGAAGCTTTCTTT. Protein sequence: CASSSAESRDTEAFF.

The V call is TRBV18, the J call TRBJ1-1; D is undetermined. From germline, CDR1 is KGHSH and CDR2 LQKENI. The CDR3 contains 17 residues. V lost 0 bases and J 2 bases, leaving 16 bases between the germline ends. This CDR3 reads CASSPPTGFWTNTEAFF. The CDR3, as DNA: TGTGCCAGCTCACCACCGACGGGGTTCTGGACCAACACTGAAGCTTTCTTT.

The rearrangement joins TRBV5-1 to TRBJ2-3, with TRBD2 identical over 7 bases. Losses at the gene ends were 0 bases for V and 0 bases for J; bases not matched to a gene: 4. Germline CDR1 SGHRS, CDR2 YFSETQ. The CDR3 spans 16 residues. For the CDR3, the DNA is TGCGCCAGCAGCTTGGTGGGGGGGGATAGCACAGATACGCAGTATTTT. This gives the protein CASSLVGGDSTDTQYF.

This chain uses TRBV5-1 with TRBJ2-7; maybe TRBD1 (5 bases). The V and J ends lost 0 bases and 0 bases respectively, with 10 bases between them. Germline V gene sequence: CDR1 SGHRS, CDR2 YFSETQ. The CDR3 loop spans 15 amino acids. The chain's CDR3 is CASSLVPDNSYEQYF. The CDR3 region has the DNA TGCGCCAGCAGCTTGGTACCGGACAACTCCTACGAGCAGTACTTC.

The genes are TRBV6-5 and TRBJ1-2; 7 nucleotides line up with TRBD1. The V gene's germline CDR1 is MNHEY and CDR2 SVGAGI. The J segment lost 3 bases and the V segment lost 3 bases, leaving 4 bases of the junction unmatched. CDR3 length equals 14 residues. CDR3 region: CASSYLDRDYGYTF. The CDR3 DNA sequence: TGTGCCAGCAGTTATCTCGACAGGGACTATGGCTACACCTTC.

This clone appeared a few times. The chain couples TRBV2 to TRBJ2-6; tentatively, D is TRBD2 (6 bases). Trimming pared 6 bases from V and 0 bases from J, leaving 18 bases between. CDR1 and CDR2 (germline): SNHLY, FYNNEI. CDR3 length: 18 residues. The CDR3 DNA follows: TGTGCCAGCAGCGGGGGTGTGGCTGCCCGCTCTGGGGCCAACGTCCTGACTTTC. It is translated as CASSGGVAARSGANVLTF.

This clone occurred once. V usage is TRBV28 and J usage is TRBJ1-5; the match to TRBD1 covers 12 bases. Germline V lookup: CDR1 MDHEN, CDR2 SYDVKM. The CDR3 is made up of 16 amino acids. V dropped 6 bases and J dropped 4; count of bases not matched to a gene: 7. This chain's CDR3 is CASRTGTGGSNQPQHF. The CDR3 DNA reads TGTGCCAGCAGAACCGGGACAGGGGGCTCTAATCAGCCCCAGCATTTT.

J is TRBJ2-3 and V is TRBV19, with 7 positions matching TRBD2. The CDR3 contains 13 residues. V lost 8 bases and J lost 0; bases outside the gene matches: 2. Germline loops: CDR1 LNHDA, CDR2 SQIVND (reference sequence). As DNA, the CDR3 is TGTGCCAGTCGGGGGGTTAGCACAGATACGCAGTATTTT. Protein: CASRGVSTDTQYF.

This clone was counted only a few times. This sequence joins TRBV18 and TRBJ1-1; unclear D gene. The length of the CDR3 is 13 residues. V lost 5 bases to trimming and J lost 3 bases, with 10 bases between them. Looked up from germline, CDR1 is KGHSH and CDR2 is LQKENI. This CDR3 reads CASSDFGDTEAFF. The CDR3 nucleotides are TGTGCCAGCTCAGACTTCGGGGACACTGAAGCTTTCTTT.

CDR3 sequence reads: CATSRDRRDSFSGANVLTF. The DNA for the CDR3 is TGTGCCACCAGCAGAGATCGCCGGGACAGCTTCTCTGGGGCCAACGTCCTGACTTTC. The chain joins TRBV15 to TRBJ2-6; 7 bases line up with TRBD1. CDR3 length equals 19 residues. Per germline, CDR1 LNHNV and CDR2 YYDKDF (reference sequence). J was trimmed by 0 bases and V by 0 bases; bases with no gene match: 8. The full variable domain, its missing parts supplied by reference TRBV15 and TRBJ2-6, is DAMVIQNPRYQVTQFGKPVTLSCSQTLNHNVMYWYQQKSSQAPKLLFHYYDKDFNNEADTPDNFQSRRPNTSFCFLDIRSPGLGDTAMYLCATSRDRRDSFSGANVLTFGAGSRLTVL.

The chain employs TRBV11-1 and TRBJ2-3, with D perhaps matching TRBD1 (6 bases). Germline V CDR1 and CDR2: SGHAT, FQDESV (reference sequence). The CDR3 is 17 residues long. V was pared by 4 bases and J by 4 bases, with 21 bases between. CDR3 amino acids: CASSSPLDSPRPDTQYF. As DNA, the CDR3 is TGTGCCAGCAGCTCACCCTTGGACAGCCCCCGGCCAGATACGCAGTATTTT.

Within the sample, this clone is medium-sized. The rearrangement joins TRBV11-2 to TRBJ1-2, with 10 nucleotides matching TRBD1. V lost 0 bases, J lost 7 bases, and 8 bases stayed unmatched. The CDR3 extends over 16 amino acids. Germline CDR1 SGHAT, CDR2 FQNNGV. CDR3 residues: CASSLDSLTGGSGYTF. In DNA form, the CDR3 reads TGTGCCAGCAGCTTAGATTCCCTGACAGGGGGCTCTGGCTACACCTTC.

As for this clone: The same CDR3 arises from other DNA sequences in this sample as well. J is TRBJ2-2 and V is TRBV9; D unclear. Germline V gene sequence: CDR1 SGDLS, CDR2 YYNGEE. CDR3 length: 15 amino acids. V lost 3 bases, J lost 7 bases, and 16 bases lay in between. CDR3 residues: CASSATPIHSGELFF. The CDR3 DNA reads as TGTGCCAGCAGCGCCACGCCAATCCACAGCGGGGAGCTGTTTTTT.

The chain couples TRBV18 to TRBJ2-7; D might be TRBD2 (5 bases). The CDR3 runs 15 residues. V was pared by 4 bases and J by 2 bases, with 15 bases between. Germline V gives CDR1 KGHSH, CDR2 LQKENI. The DNA for the CDR3 is TGTGCCAGCTCACTAGAAATGGGGAGACCCTACGAGCAGTACTTC. It yields the protein CASSLEMGRPYEQYF.

This chain uses TRBV2 with TRBJ2-3, with 8 bases fitting TRBD1. The CDR3 sequence is 14 residues long. Germline-derived CDR1 and CDR2 are SNHLY and FYNNEI. V dropped 7 bases and J dropped 1; count of bases not matched to a gene: 4. CDR3 loop: CASTQGAGTDTQYF. DNA for the CDR3: TGTGCCAGCACCCAGGGGGCTGGCACAGATACGCAGTATTTT.